The 5 T cell receptor beta chains below all came from one sample that was sequenced in a study of blood T cell repertoires in COVID-19. Assay: immunoSEQ multiplex PCR; the TCRdb copy retains only in-frame clones and omits some. The sample lists about 99,000 clones, roughly 89% seen once, with more than 15% in the top ten. Sequenced material: peripheral blood. The receptors here all came from a woman of 80 years or more in a cohort sampled during active COVID-19.

This chain uses TRBV5-1 with TRBJ2-3; D uncertain. Trimming cost V 5 bases and J 2 bases, with 6 bases left between them. CDR1 is SGHRS, CDR2 YFSETQ, per germline. There are 12 residues in the CDR3. CDR3 in amino acids: CASRESTDTQYF. CDR3 DNA sequence: TGCGCCAGCAGGGAGTCCACAGATACGCAGTATTTT.

The chain joins TRBV24-1 to TRBJ2-7; 9 nucleotides line up with TRBD1. The CDR3 is made up of 15 amino acids. Trimming at V came to 9 bases and at J to 3 bases, leaving 11 bases not matched to a gene. CDR1 is KGHDR and CDR2 is SFDVKD in the germline V gene. CDR3 nucleotides: TGTGCCACCTCCAATACTAGGACAGGGGTCTACGAGCAGTACTTC. Translation gives CATSNTRTGVYEQYF.

The gene calls are TRBV7-9 and TRBJ1-5, with D unclear. The CDR3 covers 15 residues. Germline V gene data show CDR1 as SEHNR and CDR2 as FQNEAQ (reference sequence). Trimming left V 4 bases short and J 7 bases short, with 17 bases between. CDR3 DNA: TGTGCCAGCAGCTCCGTCGCGGGCGCAGGACAGCCCCAGCATTTT. Translated, it gives CASSSVAGAGQPQHF.

Only a few counts were recorded for this clone. The rearrangement uses TRBV4-1 and TRBJ1-3, with D hard to call. Per germline, CDR1 MGHRA and CDR2 YSYEKL. The CDR3 covers 14 residues. V shed 2 bases and J shed 1 base, with 6 bases lying between them. The CDR3 sequence is CASSQFYSGNTIYF. The CDR3, as DNA: TGCGCCAGCAGCCAATTTTATTCTGGAAACACCATATATTTT.

The CDR3 spells CASSWGERPPREQYF. DNA for the CDR3: TGTGCCAGCAGCTGGGGGGAAAGGCCGCCCAGGGAGCAGTACTTC. This chain uses TRBV13 with TRBJ2-7; D perhaps matches TRBD2 (6 bases). V shed 4 bases and J shed 7 bases, with 20 bases lying between them. The CDR3 is 15 residues long. The germline gives CDR1 PRHDT, CDR2 FYEKMQ (reference sequence). The full variable domain, with the rest looked up from reference TRBV13 and TRBJ2-7, is AAGVIQSPRHLIKEKRETATLKCYPIPRHDTVYWYQQGPGQDPQFLISFYEKMQSDKGSIPDRFSAQQFSDYHSELNMSSLELGDSALYFCASSWGERPPREQYFGPGTRLTVT.